This TCR beta chain is from a study of OX40 agonist ivuxolimab in advanced cancers. Study overall: An agonistic human IgG2 monoclonal antibody against OX40 (CD134) was given.

Study conclusions and caveats: Dose levels from 0.1 to 3.0 mg/kg saw CD4+ and CD8+ blood T cells expand clonally by week 6.

Regarding this clone: Its antigen is as yet unknown.

Sampling of blood occurred at baseline, cycle 4 day 1, and cycle 7 day 1. The assay was immunoSEQ multiplex PCR, and TCRdb's table has in-frame clones only and misses some. The data contain 50,000 to 60,000 clones, about nine tenths of them singletons. CDR1 and CDR2 (germline): MNHNY, SVGAGI (reference sequence). This CDR3 region has 16 residues. Trimming removed 2 bases from V and 2 bases from J, with 13 bases in between. The TCR sequence derives from an adult with an advanced solid tumor such as melanoma, head and neck, liver or kidney cancer. The rearrangement joins TRBV6-6 to TRBJ1-5; tentatively, D is TRBD1 (5 bases). Sequenced material: CD4+ or CD8+ T cells sorted from blood, taken in a trial of the OX40 agonist ivuxolimab. In nucleotides, the CDR3 is TGTGCCAGCAGTTACGGAGGCAGGGTGGGCAATCAGCCCCAGCATTTT. Its translation is CASSYGGRVGNQPQHF.